This TCR beta chain was observed in a study of shared clonotypes between healthy human individuals. Points from the study as a whole: The rarefaction results pointed to incomplete sorted-subset sequencing despite large depth.

Clones were read by immunoSEQ multiplex PCR, and TCRdb kept only the in-frame ones, dropping some. The sample lists around 690,000 clones; less than 95% were seen once. Germline CDR1 MNHEY, CDR2 SMNVEV (reference sequence). CDR3 length: 14 amino acids. V was shortened by 0 bases and J by 7 bases, with 10 bases between the two germline ends. CD45RO+ cells were combined with CCR7-negative CD45RA+ TemRA cells to form CD8 memory. Points on this clone: Its target is unknown.

Sequenced: memory CD8+ T cells from PBMCs. Regarding subset: CD45RO+ cells pooled with CCR7-negative TemRA cells. The chain couples TRBV27 to TRBJ1-5; perhaps TRBD1 as D (5 bases). This clonotype originated in a man between 18 and 35 years old in good health. Some clones in this sample may be carry-over from other donors' samples. Here the CDR3 DNA reads TGTGCCAGCAGTTTATCGTGGGGGTGGCAGCCCCAGCATTTT. This codes for CASSLSWGWQPQHF.